Described below is a single T cell receptor beta chain sequence and its context. Its specificity is unknown. cDNA libraries of TCR beta carried unique molecular identifiers. T cells numbering roughly 0.85 to 11 million yielded some 520,000 cDNA molecules. Each CDR3 protein gets one entry after TCRdb re-called the PCR reads with MiXCR. The data show 550,000 to 700,000 distinct CDR3 sequences, roughly two fifths seen once. This record comes from a study of post-analysis software for immune sequencing data. Study summary: Patients with relapsing-remitting, secondary progressive and progressive-relapsing multiple sclerosis courses were all represented.

The study's findings and limits: Relative to controls, patients with multiple sclerosis showed significantly lower normalized Chao1 diversity. Under the F measure, samples that were prepared in one batch clustered strongly together.

This clonotype originated in a girl aged 5 to 17 with multiple sclerosis. The sequencing input was blood.

The CDR3 protein is CASTHFVDSSGANVLTF. As DNA, the CDR3 is TGTGCCAGCACCCACTTTGTCGACAGCTCTGGGGCCAACGTCCTGACTTTC. The V call is TRBV6-2 or TRBV6-3, the J call TRBJ2-6, with a tentative D call TRBD1 (5 bases). The CDR3 contains 17 residues. V was shortened by 7 bases and J by 0 bases, with 16 bases between the two germline ends. Germline CDR1 and CDR2: MNHEY and SVGEGT.